This TCR beta chain was sequenced for a study of T cells in pancreatic ductal adenocarcinoma. Surgery without prior neoadjuvant therapy was the treatment of the selected pancreatic ductal adenocarcinoma patients. The assay was immunoSEQ multiplex PCR, and TCRdb's table has in-frame clones only and misses some. The sample has about 98,000 clones, roughly 95% seen once; the top ten hold roughly 3%. Sequenced: PBMCs. The receptor was derived from a human donor with pancreatic ductal adenocarcinoma.

CDR3 bases: TGTGCCAGCAGCCCCCACCTTGACAGCATCACCGGGGAGCTGTTTTTT. It translates to CASSPHLDSITGELFF. The genes are TRBV9 and TRBJ2-2; weak D call: TRBD1 (5 bases). Germline lookup yields CDR1 SGDLS and CDR2 YYNGEE. The length of the CDR3 is 16 residues. V gave up 4 bases and J gave up 4 bases, with 17 bases separating them.